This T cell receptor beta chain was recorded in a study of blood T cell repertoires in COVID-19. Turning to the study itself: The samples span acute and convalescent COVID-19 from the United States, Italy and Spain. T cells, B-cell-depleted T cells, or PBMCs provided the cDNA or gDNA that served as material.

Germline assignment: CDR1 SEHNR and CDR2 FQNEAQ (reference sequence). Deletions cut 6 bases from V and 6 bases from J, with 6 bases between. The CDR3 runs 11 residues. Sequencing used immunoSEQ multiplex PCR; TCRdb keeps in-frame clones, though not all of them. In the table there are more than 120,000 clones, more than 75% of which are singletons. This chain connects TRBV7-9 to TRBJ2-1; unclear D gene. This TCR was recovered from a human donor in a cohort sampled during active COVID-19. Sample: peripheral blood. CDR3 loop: CASRSGNEQFF. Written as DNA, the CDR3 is TGTGCCAGCAGGAGTGGCAATGAGCAGTTCTTC.